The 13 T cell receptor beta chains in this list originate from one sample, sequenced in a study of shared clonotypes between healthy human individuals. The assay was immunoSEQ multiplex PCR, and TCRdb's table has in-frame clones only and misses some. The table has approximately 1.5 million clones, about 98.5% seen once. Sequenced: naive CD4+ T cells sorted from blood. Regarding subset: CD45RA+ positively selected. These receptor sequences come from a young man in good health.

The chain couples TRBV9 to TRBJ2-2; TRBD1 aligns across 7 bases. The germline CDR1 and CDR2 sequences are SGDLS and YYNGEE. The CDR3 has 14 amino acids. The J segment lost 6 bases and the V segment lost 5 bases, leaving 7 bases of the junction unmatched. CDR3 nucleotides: TGTGCCAGCAGTATAGGACAGGTCGCCGGGGAGCTGTTTTTT. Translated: CASSIGQVAGELFF.

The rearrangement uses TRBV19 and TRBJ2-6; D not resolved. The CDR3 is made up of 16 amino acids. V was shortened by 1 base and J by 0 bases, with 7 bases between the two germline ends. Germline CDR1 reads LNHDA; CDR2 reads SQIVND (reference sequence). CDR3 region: CASSIGVPSGANVLTF. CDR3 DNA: TGTGCCAGTAGTATAGGGGTCCCCTCTGGGGCCAACGTCCTGACTTTC.

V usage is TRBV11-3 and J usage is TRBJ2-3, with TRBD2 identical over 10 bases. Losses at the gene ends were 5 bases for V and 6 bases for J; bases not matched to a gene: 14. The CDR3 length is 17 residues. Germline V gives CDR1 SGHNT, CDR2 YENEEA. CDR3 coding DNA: TGTGCCAGCAGCACGAGTTTTAGCGGGGGGAGTCCGGATACGCAGTATTTT. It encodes CASSTSFSGGSPDTQYF.

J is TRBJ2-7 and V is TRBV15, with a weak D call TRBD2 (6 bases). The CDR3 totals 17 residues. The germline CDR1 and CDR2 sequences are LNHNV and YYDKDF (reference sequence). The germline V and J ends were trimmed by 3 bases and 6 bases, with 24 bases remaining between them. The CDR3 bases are TGTGCCACCAGCAGCCCCCCCCGGGACTCCTCGGGTAGCGAGCAGTACTTC. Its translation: CATSSPPRDSSGSEQYF.

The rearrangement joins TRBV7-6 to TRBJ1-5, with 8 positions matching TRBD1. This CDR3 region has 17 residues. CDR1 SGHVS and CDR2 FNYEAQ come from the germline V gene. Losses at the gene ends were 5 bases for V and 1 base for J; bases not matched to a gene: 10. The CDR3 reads CASSPGTGGASNQPQHF. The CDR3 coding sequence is TGTGCCAGCAGCCCGGGAACAGGGGGGGCAAGCAATCAGCCCCAGCATTTT.

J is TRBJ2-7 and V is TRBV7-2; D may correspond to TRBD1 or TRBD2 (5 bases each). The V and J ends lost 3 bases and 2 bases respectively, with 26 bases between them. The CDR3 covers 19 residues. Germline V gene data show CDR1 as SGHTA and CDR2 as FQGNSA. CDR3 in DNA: TGTGCCAGCAGCTTCAGCCAATACCGAGGGGCTGACTCCACCTACGAGCAGTACTTC. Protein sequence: CASSFSQYRGADSTYEQYF.

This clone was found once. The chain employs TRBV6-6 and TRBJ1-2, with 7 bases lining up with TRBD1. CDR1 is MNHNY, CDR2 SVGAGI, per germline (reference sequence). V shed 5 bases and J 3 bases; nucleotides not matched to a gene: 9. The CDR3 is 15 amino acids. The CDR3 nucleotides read TGTGCCAGCAGTCCCCAGGGGGTCTCCGACTATGGCTACACCTTC. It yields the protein CASSPQGVSDYGYTF.

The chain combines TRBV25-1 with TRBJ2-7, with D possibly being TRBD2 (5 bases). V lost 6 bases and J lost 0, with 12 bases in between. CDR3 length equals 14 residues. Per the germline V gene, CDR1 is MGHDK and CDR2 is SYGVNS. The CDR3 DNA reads TGTGCCAGCAGGGAAAGCGGATCCTCCTACGAGCAGTACTTC. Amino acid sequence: CASRESGSSYEQYF.

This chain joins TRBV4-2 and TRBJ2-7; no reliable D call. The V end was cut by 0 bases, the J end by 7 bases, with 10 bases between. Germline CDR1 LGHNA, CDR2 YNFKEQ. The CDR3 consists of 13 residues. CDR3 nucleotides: TGTGCCAGCAGCCAAGATATTTTGGGGGAGCAGTACTTC. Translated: CASSQDILGEQYF.

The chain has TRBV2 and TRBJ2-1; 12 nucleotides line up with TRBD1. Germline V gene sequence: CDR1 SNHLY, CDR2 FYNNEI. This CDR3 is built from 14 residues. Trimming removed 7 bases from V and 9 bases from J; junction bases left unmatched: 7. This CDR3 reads CASNTGTGGGEQFF. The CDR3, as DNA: TGTGCCAGCAACACCGGGACAGGGGGCGGTGAGCAGTTCTTC.

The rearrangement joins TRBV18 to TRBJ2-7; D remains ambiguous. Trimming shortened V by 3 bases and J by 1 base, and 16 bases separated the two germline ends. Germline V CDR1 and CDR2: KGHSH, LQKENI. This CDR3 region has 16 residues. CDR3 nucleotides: TGTGCCAGCTCACCGCTATTCCGCAGCGATTCCTACGAGCAGTACTTC. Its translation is CASSPLFRSDSYEQYF.

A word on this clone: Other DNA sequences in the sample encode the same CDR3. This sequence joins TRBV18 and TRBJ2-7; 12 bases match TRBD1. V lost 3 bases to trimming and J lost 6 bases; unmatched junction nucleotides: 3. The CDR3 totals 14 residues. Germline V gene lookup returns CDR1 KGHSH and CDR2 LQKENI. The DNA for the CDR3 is TGTGCCAGCTCACCCGGGACAGGGGGCGTCGAGCAGTACTTC. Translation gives CASSPGTGGVEQYF.

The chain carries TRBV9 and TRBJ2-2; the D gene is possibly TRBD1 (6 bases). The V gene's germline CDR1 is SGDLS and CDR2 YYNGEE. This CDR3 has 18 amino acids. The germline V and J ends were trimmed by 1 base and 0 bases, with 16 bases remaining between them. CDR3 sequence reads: CASSVFGTHPANTGELFF. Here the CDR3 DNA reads TGTGCCAGCAGCGTATTTGGGACACACCCCGCGAACACCGGGGAGCTGTTTTTT.